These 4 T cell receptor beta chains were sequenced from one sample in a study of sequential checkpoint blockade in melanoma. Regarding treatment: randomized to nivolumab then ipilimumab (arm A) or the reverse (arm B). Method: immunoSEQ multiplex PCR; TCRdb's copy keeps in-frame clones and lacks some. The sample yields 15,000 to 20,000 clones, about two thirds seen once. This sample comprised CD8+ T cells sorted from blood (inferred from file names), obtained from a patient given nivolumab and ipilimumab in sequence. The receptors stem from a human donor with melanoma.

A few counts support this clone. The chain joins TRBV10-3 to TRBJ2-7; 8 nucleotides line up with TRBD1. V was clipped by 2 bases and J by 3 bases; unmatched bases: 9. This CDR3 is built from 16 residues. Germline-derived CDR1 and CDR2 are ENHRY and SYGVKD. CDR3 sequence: CAISEPYTGTGYEQYF. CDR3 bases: TGTGCCATCAGTGAGCCTTACACCGGGACAGGCTACGAGCAGTACTTC.

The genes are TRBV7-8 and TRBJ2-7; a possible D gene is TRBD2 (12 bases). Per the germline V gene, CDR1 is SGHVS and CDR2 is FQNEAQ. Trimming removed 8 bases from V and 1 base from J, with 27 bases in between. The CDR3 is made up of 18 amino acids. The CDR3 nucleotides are TGTGCCAGCTCCGGGACAGGGGGGACTAGCGGGTTTTCCTACGAGCAGTACTTC. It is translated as CASSGTGGTSGFSYEQYF.

The CDR3 bases are TGTGCCAGCAGTTACCGGGAGGGACAGCCCTACGAGCAGTACTTC. The encoded protein is CASSYREGQPYEQYF. The V call is TRBV6-5, the J call TRBJ2-7, with D possibly matching TRBD2 (8 bases). The length of the CDR3 is 15 residues. Trimming removed 2 bases from V and 2 bases from J, with 13 bases in between. Germline V lookup: CDR1 MNHEY, CDR2 SVGAGI.

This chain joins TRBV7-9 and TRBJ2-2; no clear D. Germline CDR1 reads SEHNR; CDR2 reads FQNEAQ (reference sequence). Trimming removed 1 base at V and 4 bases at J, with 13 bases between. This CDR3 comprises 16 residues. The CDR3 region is CASSLVPPRGTGELFF. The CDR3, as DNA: TGTGCCAGCAGCTTAGTACCCCCGCGAGGCACCGGGGAGCTGTTTTTT.